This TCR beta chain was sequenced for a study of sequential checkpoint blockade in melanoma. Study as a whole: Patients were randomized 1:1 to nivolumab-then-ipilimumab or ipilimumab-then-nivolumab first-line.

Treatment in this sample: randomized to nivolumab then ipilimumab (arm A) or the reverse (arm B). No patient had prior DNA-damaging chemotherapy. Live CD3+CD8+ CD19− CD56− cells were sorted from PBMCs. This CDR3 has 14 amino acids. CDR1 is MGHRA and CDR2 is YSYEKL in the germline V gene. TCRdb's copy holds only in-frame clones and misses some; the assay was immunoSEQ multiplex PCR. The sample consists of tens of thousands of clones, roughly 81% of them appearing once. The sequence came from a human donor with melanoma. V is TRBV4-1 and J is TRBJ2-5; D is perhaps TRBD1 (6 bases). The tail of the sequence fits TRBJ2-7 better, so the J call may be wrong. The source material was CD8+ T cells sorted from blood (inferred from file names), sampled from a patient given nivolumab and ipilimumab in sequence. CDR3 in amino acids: CASSHSTGGYEQYF. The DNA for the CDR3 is TGCGCCAGCAGCCATTCGACAGGCGGTTACGAGCAGTACTTC.